The 7 T cell receptor beta chains below all came from one sample that was sequenced in a study of technical replicates of blood from a few donors. TCRdb's copy holds only in-frame clones and misses some; the assay was immunoSEQ multiplex PCR. The sample consists of about 97,000 clones, about 95% of them appearing once. Material: T cells isolated from PBMCs. The receptors shown here come from a human donor in good health.

The CDR3 DNA reads TGTGCCAGCACCTACCTCGGACAGGGGGGGAACACCGGGGAGCTGTTTTTT. Translated, it gives CASTYLGQGGNTGELFF. The chain links TRBV5-6 to TRBJ2-2; TRBD1 aligns across 10 bases. This CDR3 has 17 amino acids. Germline V gene sequence: CDR1 SGHDT, CDR2 YYEEEE. V shed 6 bases and J 1 base; nucleotides not matched to a gene: 9.

This rearrangement joins TRBV28 to TRBJ1-2; the D gene is possibly TRBD1 (6 bases). With 6 bases removed from V and 1 base from J, the gap between germline ends came to 15 bases. The CDR3 contains 15 residues. The germline CDR1 and CDR2 sequences are MDHEN and SYDVKM. The CDR3 DNA sequence: TGTGCCAGCAGCCTTCGGGGGGCACATAACTATGGCTACACCTTC. This codes for CASSLRGAHNYGYTF.

This clone was observed a single time. The J gene is TRBJ2-7, the V gene TRBV5-1; TRBD2 is a possible D gene (6 bases). CDR1 SGHRS and CDR2 YFSETQ come from the germline V gene. The CDR3 consists of 16 residues. Trimming cost V 1 base and J 1 base, with 15 bases left between them. The CDR3 nucleotides are TGCGCCAGCAGCTTGTCCCCTAATAGCGGATCCTACGAGCAGTACTTC. The encoded protein is CASSLSPNSGSYEQYF.

The chain combines TRBV6-5 with TRBJ2-7; 7 bases map to TRBD1. Germline V gene data show CDR1 as MNHEY and CDR2 as SVGAGI. The CDR3 extends over 14 amino acids. With V trimmed by 4 bases and J by 1 base, 4 bases remained unmatched. CDR3 sequence (DNA): TGTGCCAGCAGTTTCAGACAGGGTTCCTACGAGCAGTACTTC. This gives the protein CASSFRQGSYEQYF.

The chain joins TRBV7-9 to TRBJ2-7; D may be TRBD1 (6 bases). The V end was cut by 6 bases, the J end by 4 bases, with 13 bases between. CDR1 is SEHNR, CDR2 FQNEAQ, per germline (reference sequence). This CDR3 is 13 amino acids long. The CDR3 reads CASSLQGPYEQYF. The CDR3, as DNA: TGTGCCAGCAGTCTACAGGGTCCGTACGAGCAGTACTTC.

The chain links TRBV30 to TRBJ1-5; 9 positions agree with TRBD1. CDR1 GTSNPN and CDR2 SVGIG come from the germline V gene (reference sequence). V gave up 5 bases and J gave up 4 bases; unmatched junction bases: 6. This CDR3 is built from 14 residues. The CDR3: CAWAGQGRNQPQHF. In nucleotides, the CDR3 is TGTGCCTGGGCCGGACAGGGGCGAAATCAGCCCCAGCATTTT.

The chain couples TRBV9 to TRBJ2-7, with D uncertain. The germline V gene encodes CDR1 SGDLS and CDR2 YYNGEE. V shed 3 bases and J shed 3 bases, with 19 bases lying between them. The CDR3 extends over 16 amino acids. The CDR3 DNA sequence: TGTGCCAGCAGCGCTGGAGAAGGTACCAACCGCTACGAGCAGTACTTC. This encodes CASSAGEGTNRYEQYF.